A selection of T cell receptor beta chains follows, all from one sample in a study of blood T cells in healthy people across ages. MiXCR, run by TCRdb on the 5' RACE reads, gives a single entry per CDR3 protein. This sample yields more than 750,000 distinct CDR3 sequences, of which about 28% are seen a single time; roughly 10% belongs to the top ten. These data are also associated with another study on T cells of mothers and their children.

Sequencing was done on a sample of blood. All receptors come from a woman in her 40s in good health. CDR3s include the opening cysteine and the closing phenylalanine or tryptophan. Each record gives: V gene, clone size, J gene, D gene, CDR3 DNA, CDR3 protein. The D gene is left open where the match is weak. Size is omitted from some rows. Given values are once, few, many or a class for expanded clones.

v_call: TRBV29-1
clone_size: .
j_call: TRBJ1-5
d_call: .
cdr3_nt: TGCAGCGTGGGGGACTCGGGTAGCAATCAGCCCCAGCATTTT
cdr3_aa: CSVGDSGSNQPQHF

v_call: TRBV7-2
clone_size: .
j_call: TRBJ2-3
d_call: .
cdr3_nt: TGTGCCAGCAGCTTAGATACGGGGGTATGGGATACGCAGTATTTT
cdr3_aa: CASSLDTGVWDTQYF

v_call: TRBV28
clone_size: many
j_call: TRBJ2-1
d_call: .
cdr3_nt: TGTGCCAGCAGTCCACTGACTCGGAATGAGCAGTTCTTC
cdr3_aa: CASSPLTRNEQFF

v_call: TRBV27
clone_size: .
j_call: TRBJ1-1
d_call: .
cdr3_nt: TGTGCCAGCAGTTTGAACAGGGCGCATGAAGCTTTCTTT
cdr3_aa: CASSLNRAHEAFF

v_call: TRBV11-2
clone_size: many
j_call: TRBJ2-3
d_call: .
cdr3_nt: TGTGCCAGCAGCTTGGGACTGCAAACAGATACGCAGTATTTT
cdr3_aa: CASSLGLQTDTQYF

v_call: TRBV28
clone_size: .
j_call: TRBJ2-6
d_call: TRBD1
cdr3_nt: TGTGCCAGTCACCCCTGGGGACAGGGGGCGTCTGGGGCCAACGTCCTGACTTTC
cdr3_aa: CASHPWGQGASGANVLTF

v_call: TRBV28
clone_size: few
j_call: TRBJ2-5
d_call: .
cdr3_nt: TGTGCCAGCAGCCTCACGAACGGGGAGACCCAGTACTTC
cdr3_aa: CASSLTNGETQYF

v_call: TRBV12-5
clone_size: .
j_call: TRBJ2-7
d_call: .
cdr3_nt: TGTGCTGGTGGTTTTGCAGTCTACGAGCAGTACTTC
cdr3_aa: CAGGFAVYEQYF

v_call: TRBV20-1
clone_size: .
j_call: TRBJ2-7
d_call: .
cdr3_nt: TGCAGTGCTAGAGAGGGGGGGACAGGCACCTACGAGCAGTACTTC
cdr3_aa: CSAREGGTGTYEQYF

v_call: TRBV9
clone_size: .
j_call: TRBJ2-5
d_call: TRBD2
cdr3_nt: TGTGCCAGCAACGTAGTGGCGGGGGGGGCTGAGGAGACCCAGTACTTC
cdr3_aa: CASNVVAGGAEETQYF

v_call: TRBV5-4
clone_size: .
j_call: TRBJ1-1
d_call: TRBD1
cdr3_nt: TGTGCCAGCACCCAAGGACAGGGGTGGGAAGCTTTCTTT
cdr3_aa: CASTQGQGWEAFF

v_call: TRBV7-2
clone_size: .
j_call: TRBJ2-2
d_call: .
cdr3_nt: TGTGCCAGCAGCTCCCTCCCTCACACCGGGGGGCTGTTTTTT
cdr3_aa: CASSSLPHTGGLFF

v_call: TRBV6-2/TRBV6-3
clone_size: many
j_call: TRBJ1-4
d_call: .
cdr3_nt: TGTGCCAGCAGTCGGGACCTCCGGGAAAAACTGTTTTTT
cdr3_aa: CASSRDLREKLFF

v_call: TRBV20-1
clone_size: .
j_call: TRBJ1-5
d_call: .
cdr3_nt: TGCAGTGCTAGAGATTCTGGGGTCTATAGCAATCAGCCCCAGCATTTT
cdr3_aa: CSARDSGVYSNQPQHF

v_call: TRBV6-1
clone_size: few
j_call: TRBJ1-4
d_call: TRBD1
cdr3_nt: TGTGCCAGCAGTGATACCGGGACAGGCGCCGAAAAACTGTTTTTT
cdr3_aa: CASSDTGTGAEKLFF

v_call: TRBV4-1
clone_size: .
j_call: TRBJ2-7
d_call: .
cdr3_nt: TGCGCCAGCAGTCAATCGGTGCCCTACGAGCAGTACTTC
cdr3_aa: CASSQSVPYEQYF

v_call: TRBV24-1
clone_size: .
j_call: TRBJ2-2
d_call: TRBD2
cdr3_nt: TGTGCCACCAGTGAGGGAGGGAAGGACACCGGGGAGCTGTTTTTT
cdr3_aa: CATSEGGKDTGELFF

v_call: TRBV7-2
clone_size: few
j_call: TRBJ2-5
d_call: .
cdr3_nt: TGTGCCAGCAGCTCTCCAGGGTCACAAGAGACCCAGTACTTC
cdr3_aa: CASSSPGSQETQYF

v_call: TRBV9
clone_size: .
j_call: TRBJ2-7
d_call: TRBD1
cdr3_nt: TGTGCCAGCTCGGCTTCCGGGACAGGGCTCGAGCAGTACTTC
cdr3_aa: CASSASGTGLEQYF

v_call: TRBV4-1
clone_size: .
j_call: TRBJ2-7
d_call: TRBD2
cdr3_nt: TGCGCCAGCTTCAAGCGGGAGGCCCCCTACGAGCAGTACTTC
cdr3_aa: CASFKREAPYEQYF

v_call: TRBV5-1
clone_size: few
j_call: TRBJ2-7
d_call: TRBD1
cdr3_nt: TGCGCCAGCAGCTCGGGATATCCCGGGACAGGGTCAGAGCAGTACTTC
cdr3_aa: CASSSGYPGTGSEQYF

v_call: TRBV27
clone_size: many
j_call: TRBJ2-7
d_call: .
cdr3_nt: TGTGCCAGCAGTTTCCGCAGGGAAAACGAGCAGTACTTC
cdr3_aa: CASSFRRENEQYF

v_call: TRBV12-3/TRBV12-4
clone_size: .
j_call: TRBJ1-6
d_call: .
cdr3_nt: TGTGCCAGCAGTTCCCCCGGGATACCTATAACTCCCCTCCACTTT
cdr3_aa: CASSSPGIPITPLHF

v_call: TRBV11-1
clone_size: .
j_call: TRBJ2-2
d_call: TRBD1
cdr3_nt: TGTGCCAGCGGCTTTATGGACAGGGGGACCGGGGAGCTGTTTTTT
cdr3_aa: CASGFMDRGTGELFF

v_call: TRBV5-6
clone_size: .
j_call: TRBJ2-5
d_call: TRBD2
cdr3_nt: TGTGCCAGCGGCCCACTACCGGGACTACAAGAGACCCAGTACTTC
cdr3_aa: CASGPLPGLQETQYF

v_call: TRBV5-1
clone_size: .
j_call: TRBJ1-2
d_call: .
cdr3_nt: TGCGCCAGCAGCTTGACGGACACCACGGATGGCTACACCTTC
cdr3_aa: CASSLTDTTDGYTF

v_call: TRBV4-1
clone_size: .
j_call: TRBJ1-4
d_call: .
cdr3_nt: TGCGCCAGCAGCCAAGATCGGGGCGTGGAGAAACTGTTTTTT
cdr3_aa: CASSQDRGVEKLFF

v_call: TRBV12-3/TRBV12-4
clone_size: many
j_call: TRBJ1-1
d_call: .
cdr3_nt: TGTGCCAGCAGTTTAAGGAGGAACACTGAAGCTTTCTTT
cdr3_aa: CASSLRRNTEAFF

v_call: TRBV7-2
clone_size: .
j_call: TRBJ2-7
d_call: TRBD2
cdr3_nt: TGTGCCAGCAGCCCCAGGACTAGCCGTGACTACGAGCAGTACTTC
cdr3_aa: CASSPRTSRDYEQYF

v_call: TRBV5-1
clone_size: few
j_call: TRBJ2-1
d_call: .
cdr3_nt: TGCGCCAGCAGCTTGGCCGGGTCTGGGAGCTCCTACAATGAGCAGTTCTTC
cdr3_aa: CASSLAGSGSSYNEQFF

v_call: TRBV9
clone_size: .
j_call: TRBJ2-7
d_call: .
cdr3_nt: TGTGCCAGCAGCCCGAGGGTCAGGGTCTACGAGCAGTACTTC
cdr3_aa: CASSPRVRVYEQYF

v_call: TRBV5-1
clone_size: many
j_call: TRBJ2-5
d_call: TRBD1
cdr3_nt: TGCGCCAGCAGCTCGACAGGGAATAGCCAAGAGACCCAGTACTTC
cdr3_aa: CASSSTGNSQETQYF

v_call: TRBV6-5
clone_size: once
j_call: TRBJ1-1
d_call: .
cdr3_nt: TGTGCCAGCAGTTACTCCCAAATGATGGGAGGCACTGAAGCTTTCTTT
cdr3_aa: CASSYSQMMGGTEAFF

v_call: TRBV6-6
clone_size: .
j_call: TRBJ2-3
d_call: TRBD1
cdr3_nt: TGTGCCAGCAGTGACCCCGACAGGGCTAGCACAGGTACGCAGTATTTT
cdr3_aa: CASSDPDRASTGTQYF

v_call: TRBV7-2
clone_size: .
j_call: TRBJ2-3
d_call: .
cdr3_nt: TGTGCCAGTGCCGGACCGAGGCGAGATACGCAGTATTTT
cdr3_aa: CASAGPRRDTQYF

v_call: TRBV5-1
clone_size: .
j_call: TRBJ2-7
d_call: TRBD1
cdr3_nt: TGCGCCAGCAGCGCGGACAGGGTAATCGAGCAGTACTTC
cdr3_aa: CASSADRVIEQYF

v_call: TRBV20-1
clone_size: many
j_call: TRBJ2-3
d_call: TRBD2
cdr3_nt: TGCAGTGCTAGAGACTGGACTAGCGGGGCGATTAATACGCAGTATTTT
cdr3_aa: CSARDWTSGAINTQYF

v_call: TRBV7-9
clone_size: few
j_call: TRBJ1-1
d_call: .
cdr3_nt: TGTGCCAGCAGCTTAGCAACAGGGTTGAACACTGAAGCTTTCTTT
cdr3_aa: CASSLATGLNTEAFF

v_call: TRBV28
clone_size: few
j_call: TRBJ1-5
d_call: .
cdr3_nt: TGTGCCAGCAGAAAAAGGGGGGCGCGAGGCAATCAGCCCCAGCATTTT
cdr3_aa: CASRKRGARGNQPQHF

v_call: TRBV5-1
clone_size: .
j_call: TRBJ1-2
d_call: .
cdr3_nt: TGCGCCAGCAGCCAAACCCTCAGGGATGGAGGTCGCTATGGCTACATCTTC
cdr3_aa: CASSQTLRDGGRYGYIF

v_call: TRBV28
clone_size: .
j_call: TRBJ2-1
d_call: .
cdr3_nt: TGTGCCAGCACGACGTCAGGGGGGGTTTACGGTGAGCAGTTCTTC
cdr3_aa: CASTTSGGVYGEQFF

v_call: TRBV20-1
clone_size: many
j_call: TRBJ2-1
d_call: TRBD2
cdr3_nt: TGCAGTGCTAGAGATCCTAGCGGGGTTGGGTCCTACAATGAGCAGTTCTTC
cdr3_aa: CSARDPSGVGSYNEQFF

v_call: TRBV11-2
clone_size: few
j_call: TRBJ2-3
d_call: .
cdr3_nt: TGTGCCAGCAGCTTCGACTTGTCCGTCGATACGCAGTATTTT
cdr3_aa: CASSFDLSVDTQYF

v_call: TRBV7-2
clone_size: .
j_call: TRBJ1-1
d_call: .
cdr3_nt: TGTGCCAGCAGCATGCTCCGGGACGGTGAAGCTTTCTTT
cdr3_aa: CASSMLRDGEAFF

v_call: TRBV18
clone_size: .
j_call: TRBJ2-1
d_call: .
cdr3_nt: TGTGCCAGCTCACCAGGGACGGGGGCTAATTATGAGCAGTTCTTC
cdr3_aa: CASSPGTGANYEQFF

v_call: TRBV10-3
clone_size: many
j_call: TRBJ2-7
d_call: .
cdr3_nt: TGTGCCATCAGCGCCATGAGCTACGAGCAGTACTTC
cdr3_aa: CAISAMSYEQYF

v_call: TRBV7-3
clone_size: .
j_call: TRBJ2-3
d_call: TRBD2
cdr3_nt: TGTGCCAGTAGCCGAGGACTAGCGGGGGATACGCTGTATTTT
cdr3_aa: CASSRGLAGDTLYF

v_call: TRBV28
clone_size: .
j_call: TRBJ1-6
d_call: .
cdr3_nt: TGTGCCAGCAGTCGGGGAGGTCGGGCACCCCTCCACTTT
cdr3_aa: CASSRGGRAPLHF